The T cell receptor (beta chain) under discussion was sequenced for a study of cytomegalovirus exposure and HLA in healthy donors (dated by TCRdb to the late 2010s). Concerning the study at large: According to an earlier analysis of a few hundred of the donors, about 179 million T cells yielded some 120 million unique TCR beta sequences and 276 Gb of sequence data. In addition to the first cohort of about 650 subjects, a separate validation cohort of under 150 different subjects was used. Donor age, sex, ethnicity and CMV serostatus were compiled alongside the repertoire data. The study combined high-throughput TCR immunosequencing, statistical association of individual TCRs with disease status, and machine learning to predict cytomegalovirus infection status. A later analysis re-examined previously published TCR beta repertoires from just over 650 donors and added high-resolution HLA genotyping to investigate patterns of TCR occurrence. The study aimed to test whether cataloging public T cell receptors could reveal signatures of past pathogen exposure. Several DR-DQ haplotypes were treated as single units for association and clustering because of strong linkage in the cohort. An early release that covered about 600 HLA-typed donors contained 300 to 350 gigabases of sequencing data and tens of millions of unique TCR sequences. All discovery cohort repertoires had been generated on a single sequencing platform. In an earlier analysis of 587 of the donors, high-throughput TCR beta sequencing was used to judge whether each TCR beta V gene segment behaved as functional or pseudogenic. Among over 350 genotyped donors of the cohort, an average of 235,054 unique TCR beta nucleotide sequences were sequenced per donor, 15% to 20% of them non-productive. The T cell repertoires of about 700 subjects were profiled by immunosequencing and related to cytomegalovirus serostatus. Of the roughly 410 genotyped donors, 75% to 85% were placed in the genetic ancestry cluster associated with self-reported Caucasian donors. Typing coverage varied by locus: roughly 620-640 donors for A, B, C, DRB1 and DQB1; under 550 for DQA1; around 570 for DPA1; roughly 470 for DPB1. A later genetic analysis took genome-wide SNP genotypes for about 55% of the roughly 700 donors and used that subset as a discovery cohort. Class I and class II HLA loci were covered by the typing at four-digit resolution. The later analysis used no new phenotypic data to find candidate immune exposures, relying instead on TCR beta sequences and their occurrence across donors.

V loses 2 bases of germline sequence and J loses 3 bases, and the interval between the two ends is 7 bases. There are 13 amino acids in the CDR3, from cysteine to phenylalanine inclusive. Only the CDR3 region is kept as DNA, spanning 39 bases read in frame from base 1. The germline V gene supplies CDR1 MDHEN and CDR2 SYDVKM. In total, 630 or so healthy bone marrow donors made up the cohort. All cohort members were sampled while nominally healthy, although unrecorded immune exposures were likely present. The donor was CMV seronegative and belonged to the group of several hundred seronegative cohort members. A peripheral blood sample was provided by each donor, and peripheral blood mononuclear cells were used for TCR beta sequencing. Genomic DNA extraction from the blood cell samples was performed with the Qiagen DNeasy Blood Extraction Kit. The library was made by the immunoSEQ multiplex PCR assay. For the multiplex PCR, a mixture combining 60 forward primers for TCR Vbeta segments and 13 reverse primers for TCR Jbeta segments was used. Amplification of the CDR3 region of rearranged TCR beta genes was performed with a multiplex PCR assay on genomic DNA. The amplified TCR beta libraries were sequenced on the Illumina HiSeq System as 87-base-pair reads. In the paper's pipeline: In a later analysis, some 80 million unique TCR beta chains were counted across the approximately 620 repertoires, and roughly 11 million of these chains were shared by at least two donors. Raw reads were error-corrected and collapsed into unique sequences with a nearest-neighbor algorithm that merged closely related sequences to remove PCR and sequencing errors. CDR3 sequences were aligned to IMGT reference sequences to assign V, D and J gene segments. For a sequence to be retained, a match of at least six nucleotides was required to both a V gene segment and a J gene segment. A rearrangement counted as productive if the CDR3 had no stop codons and remained in frame with V and J, and every other rearrangement counted as non-productive. CDR3 was defined according to IMGT convention as the region running from the second conserved V-encoded cysteine to the conserved J-encoded phenylalanine. The earlier analysis of approximately 590 of the donors excluded any sequence lacking an unambiguous match to a single V gene segment. In an earlier analysis of around 590 of the donors, a V segment was called functional when productive rearrangements were above 56.7%, and segregating when the standard deviation between donors exceeded 5%. A statistical classification framework was built for diagnosing cytomegalovirus status from the catalog of TCR beta chain sequences. V and J gene assignment, in a later analysis, came from comparing TCR nucleotide sequences with IMGT/GENE-DB human TR gene sequences. The TCRdist pipeline was used in a later analysis to assign CDR3 sequences and most-parsimonious VDJ recombination scenarios. In a later analysis, every TCR beta chain was defined by the combination of its CDR3 amino acid sequence and its V-gene family, and reads without a unique V-gene family were dropped. In a later analysis, 500 to 700 highly shared, low-generation-probability nucleotide sequences were removed to address suspected cross-contamination and a sequencing artifact. A later analysis calculated a clonal expansion index for each public chain from normalized within-repertoire ranks of inferred template counts. In a later analysis, generation probabilities were computed using a VDJ recombination model fitted to out-of-frame rearrangements, and the results were checked against IGoR. In a later analysis, TCR-TCR, TCR-HLA and TCR-CMV co-occurrence was scored with hypergeometric tests, and a repertoire-size bias correction was applied to TCR pairs. In a later analysis, false discovery rates were estimated by permuting HLA or CMV assignments 20 times. In a later analysis, co-occurring TCRs were grouped with DBSCAN, and TCRdist sequence similarity was added when clustering was performed within HLA-allele-positive subsets. Repertoires with fewer than 30,000 or more than 120,000 public chains, plus five repertoires with anomalous nucleotide sharing, were excluded from co-occurrence clustering. The table was pulled from immuneACCESS by TCRdb, which kept in-frame rearrangements only. Such tables lose some clones; where checked, under half of the loss comes from unresolved V genes, and the rest has no known cause. The V and J calls and clone size are taken from that table; D and trimming were inferred from the DNA. This sample holds 180,000 or so clones; 65% to 85% were observed only once. The ten largest clones represent about 0.82% of the sample.

Concerning this clone itself: Its antigen target is currently unknown. No base-level quality is on record; no much larger clone is a single base apart.

Overall results and qualifications from the work: In the study, approximately 160 TCR beta chains were listed as associated with cytomegalovirus. A later analysis found that TCR association rates varied across HLA loci, with DRB1 alleles showing the most associated TCRs and HLA-C alleles the fewest. Correlated functional status among segregating V segments might reflect linkage disequilibrium, but an unknown experimental factor could not be ruled out. The authors suggested that the approach could potentially be generalized to other disease states and immunological phenotypes. A group of highly shared sequence variants was considered likely to be a technical artifact of the sequencing pipeline. In a later genetic analysis, a missense DCLRE1C variant was associated with V-gene and J-gene trimming of TCR beta chains, and the association was replicated in an independent cohort. Broadly in line with IMGT annotations, most TCR beta V segments showed up in productive rearrangements about 90% or about 30% of the time in an earlier analysis of 587 of the donors. Most TCR sequences were seen in very few donors, while some public TCRs were found in many individuals. In both the original and validation cohorts, the classifier was reported to diagnose cytomegalovirus status with high specificity and sensitivity. Assigning TCR associations to individual alleles was difficult when HLA alleles, especially DR and DQ, strongly co-occurred. A few of the identified cytomegalovirus-associated TCR beta chains were confirmed in vitro to be specific for cytomegalovirus antigens. In a later analysis, HLA-associated TCR beta chains showed more clonal expansion and lower generation probabilities than non-associated chains that were equally common. Only TCR beta chains were sequenced in this cohort, and the absence of alpha or paired-chain data limited detectable features. Approximately 18 rarely observed V segments, including chromosome 9 orphons, were excluded from the earlier analysis of a few hundred of the donors because counts were too low. A further reported finding was that TCR beta sequences accurately predicted the HLA-A and HLA-B alleles for most subjects in the first cohort. For the cohort, immune exposure information was limited to CMV serostatus. According to a later analysis, most CMV-associated TCR beta chains appeared to be HLA-restricted, and the HLA associations seemed to be driven largely by CMV exposure. At a false discovery rate of 0.05, a later analysis linked around 15,000 TCR beta sequences to specific HLA alleles. Because some donors lacked HLA typing at each locus, the association tests relied only on the typed subset. According to a later analysis, parvovirus B19, influenza, CMV and Epstein-Barr virus appeared linked to several top co-occurrence clusters. Some IMGT-functional V segments, including TRBV6-2 and TRBV6-3, could not be distinguished by the 87-base-pair reads and were therefore excluded. Presence/absence analyses assumed roughly uniform sequencing depth across donors, an assumption that may not hold. Compared with the approximately 670-donor mean, donors in an Asian-associated ancestry cluster had fewer N-insertions in productive TCRs, according to a later genetic analysis.

Sequencing was done on a sample of PBMCs. The rearrangement combines TRBV28 with TRBJ1-1; a confident D gene designation cannot be given. This TCR was sampled from a woman aged 18-30 years in good health and CMV-seronegative. The nucleotide sequence reads as follows: TGTGCCAGCAGTTTAAGGAGGGACACTGAAGCTTTCTTT. Its protein is CASSLRRDTEAFF. Beyond the CDR3, the reference TRBV28 and TRBJ1-1 genes provide the residues; the full variable domain reads: DVKVTQSSRYLVKRTGEKVFLECVQDMDHENMFWYRQDPGLGLRLIYFSYDVKMKEKGDIPEGYSVSREKKERFSLILESASTNQTSMYLCASSLRRDTEAFFGQGTRLTVV.